The clone carrying this T cell receptor (beta chain) was seen at least ten times. Antigen specificity is unknown. Individually, cDNA molecules had unique molecular identifiers attached to them. TCRdb independently ran MiXCR on the 5' RACE reads; one entry per CDR3 protein. The sample has around 53,000 distinct CDR3 sequences; approximately 7.5% are singletons. The sample is drawn from a study of early T cells in non-severe SARS-CoV-2 infection. As for the study in general: Sequencing targeted bulk RNA from unsorted whole blood, leaving chains unpaired.

The germline V gene has CDR1 MNHNS and CDR2 SASEGT. V lost 6 bases to trimming and J lost 14 bases, with 14 bases between them. The CDR3 contains 12 residues. Study-wide results and limits: Matches to VDJdb favored anti-spike CD8 responses and missed private and CD4 specificities.

The sequencing input was whole blood. This TCR derives from an adult who was a healthcare worker with PCR-confirmed SARS-CoV-2 infection or an uninfected control (not recorded which). J is TRBJ1-6 and V is TRBV6-1, with D perhaps TRBD1 (5 bases). Written as DNA, the CDR3 is TGTGCCAGCAGCCAAGTCGGGGCAACCCTCCACTTT. Its protein is CASSQVGATLHF.